These 4 T cell receptor beta chains originate from one sample sequenced in a study of blood T cell repertoires in COVID-19. Here immunoSEQ multiplex PCR was the method, and the copy in TCRdb shows in-frame clones only, minus some. Found here are about 250,000 clones, around 90% of them singletons; the top ten hold about 3.1%. The sequenced sample was PBMCs or T cells enriched from blood (not recorded which). All receptors derive from a woman aged 35 to 49 who had been exposed to COVID-19.

The chain has TRBV30 and TRBJ2-7; TRBD1 matches 7 bases. CDR1 is GTSNPN and CDR2 is SVGIG in the germline V gene (reference sequence). The CDR3 extends over 13 amino acids. The V gene end was trimmed by 1 base and the J gene end by 5 bases; junction bases not matched to a gene: 5. CDR3 coding DNA: TGTGCCTGGAGTGGACAGGGTCCCAACGAGCAGTACGTC. Its translation is CAWSGQGPNEQYV.

This clone was detected only a few times. CDR3: CASSRGQGATF. The DNA for the CDR3 is TGTGCCAGCAGCCGCGGACAGGGGGCCACCTTC. This chain connects TRBV3-1 (or the pseudogene TRBV3-2) to TRBJ1-2; TRBD1 aligns across 11 bases. Germline V lookup: CDR1 LGHDT, CDR2 YNNKEL (reference sequence). CDR3 length: 11 amino acids. Unmatched junction bases numbered 2, after V lost 4 bases and J lost 13 bases.

This clone appeared many times. The chain carries TRBV6-4 and TRBJ2-3; 7 bases fit TRBD2. CDR1 and CDR2 (germline): MRHNA, SNTAGT. This CDR3 contains 14 residues. The V gene end was trimmed by 3 bases and the J gene end by 2 bases; junction bases not matched to a gene: 2. CDR3 bases: TGTGCCAGCAGTGAGACTAGCACCACAGATACGCAGTATTTT. Translation: CASSETSTTDTQYF.

The V call is TRBV30, the J call TRBJ2-3; 7 bases map to TRBD2. The CDR3 consists of 17 residues. The V and J ends lost 5 bases and 0 bases, in that order; junction bases with no gene match: 14. The germline V gene has CDR1 GTSNPN and CDR2 SVGIG (reference sequence). CDR3 amino acids: CAWALASGGTSTDTQYF. DNA of the CDR3: TGTGCCTGGGCCCTGGCTAGCGGTGGGACTAGCACAGATACGCAGTATTTT.